The 9 T cell receptor beta chains given below trace back to one sample, sequenced in a study of brain metastases from non-small cell lung cancer. Repertoires were generated with immunoSEQ multiplex PCR, while TCRdb's copy carries only in-frame clones and drops some. This table holds over a thousand clones, under 90% found once. Source material: tumor-adjacent normal tissue. The receptors were gathered from a donor at least 40 years old with non-small cell lung cancer.

This clone was observed a few times. This rearrangement joins TRBV6-2 or TRBV6-3 to TRBJ2-5; tentative D call: TRBD1 (6 bases). The CDR3 spans 13 residues. V shed 6 bases and J shed 2 bases, with 10 bases lying between them. CDR1 MNHEY and CDR2 SVGEGT come from the germline V gene. DNA for the CDR3: TGTGCCAGCAGCCACCAGGGGCAAGAGACCCAGTACTTC. Protein: CASSHQGQETQYF.

This clone was seen just once. The chain joins TRBV19 to TRBJ1-4; no clear D gene. Germline V gene data show CDR1 as LNHDA and CDR2 as SQIVND (reference sequence). CDR3 length: 13 residues. The CDR3: CPTPHQESEKLFF. DNA of the CDR3: TGTCCCACCCCCCACCAGGAGAGTGAAAAACTGTTTTTT.

V and J are TRBV21-1 and TRBJ1-4. TRBV21-1 is a pseudogene. CDR3 length: 17 amino acids. As DNA, the CDR3 is TGTGCCAGCAGCAAAGGGCAAGTAAAGGGCGTTTATGAAAAACTGTTTTTT. It translates to CASSKGQVKGVYEKLFF.

V and J are TRBV24-1 and TRBJ1-5, with D tentatively TRBD1 (6 bases). V gave up 9 bases and J gave up 5 bases, with 13 bases separating them. Looked up from germline, CDR1 is KGHDR and CDR2 is SFDVKD. The CDR3 extends over 13 amino acids. The CDR3 here is CATPLGGDQPQHF. CDR3 nucleotide sequence: TGTGCCACCCCCTTAGGGGGGGATCAGCCCCAGCATTTT.

This chain links TRBV6-4 with TRBJ2-2, with 11 positions matching TRBD1. The ends lost 0 bases at V and 3 bases at J; junction bases unmatched: 0. This CDR3 spans 16 amino acids. The germline gives CDR1 MRHNA, CDR2 SNTAGT. CDR3 loop: CASSDSDRGHTGELFF. The CDR3 DNA sequence: TGTGCCAGCAGTGACTCGGACAGGGGGCACACCGGGGAGCTGTTTTTT.

The V and J genes are TRBV3-1 (or the pseudogene TRBV3-2) and TRBJ2-7, with TRBD1 identical over 8 bases. Germline CDR1 is LGHDT and CDR2 is YNNKEL (reference sequence). The CDR3 is made up of 15 amino acids. The V gene end was trimmed by 0 bases and the J gene end by 7 bases; junction bases not matched to a gene: 8. CDR3 sequence (DNA): TGTGCCAGCAGCCAAGATCTTGGGACAGGCCGGGAGCAGTACTTC. It yields the protein CASSQDLGTGREQYF.

J is TRBJ1-2 and V is TRBV7-2; 8 bases line up with TRBD1. The CDR3 has 18 amino acids. Trimming cost V 2 bases and J 5 bases; bases outside gene matches: 16. Looked up from germline, CDR1 is SGHTA and CDR2 is FQGNSA. CDR3 protein: CASSLTSVRTGLEYGYTF. CDR3 DNA: TGTGCCAGCAGCTTAACCTCCGTCAGGACAGGGTTAGAATATGGCTACACCTTC.

This chain connects TRBV7-9 to TRBJ2-1; the D call may be TRBD1 or TRBD2 (6 bases each). Germline assignment: CDR1 SEHNR and CDR2 FQNEAQ (reference sequence). The CDR3 totals 14 residues. Trimming left V 5 bases short and J 7 bases short, with 15 bases between. For the CDR3, the DNA is TGTGCCAGCAGCCCGGGGGCGGGGAATAATGAGCAGTTCTTC. This translates into CASSPGAGNNEQFF.

The rearrangement links TRBV4-3 to TRBJ2-1; D gene ambiguous. CDR1 LGHNA and CDR2 YSLEER come from the germline V gene. The CDR3 consists of 16 residues. V was clipped by 0 bases and J by 8 bases, with 17 bases between them. CDR3 amino acids: CASSQDGLGPSHEQFF. The CDR3 region has the DNA TGCGCCAGCAGCCAAGACGGGCTAGGGCCTTCCCATGAGCAGTTCTTC.